One and the same sample provided the 5 T cell receptor beta chains below, sequenced in a study of T cells in Graves' hyperthyroidism and ophthalmopathy. TCR beta CDR3 sequences were amplified from RNA transcripts. First-round RT-PCR targeting the TCR CDR3 was performed with the HTBI primer set. TCRdb re-analysed the multiplex PCR reads in MiXCR, keeping a single row per CDR3 protein. The data hold around 420,000 distinct CDR3 sequences, with 15% to 18% observed a single time. Sequenced sample: blood. Every receptor here comes from a woman younger than 30 with Graves' hyperthyroidism.

Many counts were recorded for this clonotype. The chain carries TRBV5-1 and TRBJ2-7, with TRBD2 identical over 7 bases. This CDR3 has 15 residues. The V gene end was trimmed by 4 bases and the J gene end by 3 bases; junction bases not matched to a gene: 10. Germline CDR1 SGHRS, CDR2 YFSETQ. The CDR3 DNA reads TGCGCCAGCAGCCGGGGTAGCGGGTCTCACTACGAGCAGTACTTC. Protein: CASSRGSGSHYEQYF. Supplemented by reference TRBV5-1 and TRBJ2-7, the full variable domain reads KAGVTQTPRYLIKTRGQQVTLSCSPISGHRSVSWYQQTPGQGLQFLFEYFSETQRNKGNFPGRFSGRQFSNSRSEMNVSTLELGDSALYLCASSRGSGSHYEQYFGPGTRLTVT.

This rearrangement joins TRBV30 to TRBJ2-7; weak D call: TRBD1 (5 bases). This CDR3 comprises 15 residues. Germline V gene sequence: CDR1 GTSNPN, CDR2 SVGIG (reference sequence). V dropped 3 bases and J dropped 5 bases, with 20 bases sitting between them. The chain's CDR3 is CAWRPVRQRSDEQYF. The CDR3 DNA follows: TGTGCCTGGAGGCCGGTTCGACAGAGAAGCGACGAGCAGTACTTC.

Many counts were recorded for this clonotype. The chain links TRBV6-1 to TRBJ2-2; no reliable D call. This CDR3 has 17 amino acids. V lost 5 bases, J lost 0 bases, and 16 bases lay in between. Germline V gene sequence: CDR1 MNHNS, CDR2 SASEGT. DNA of the CDR3: TGTGCCAGCAGTCGGACGTCTAAGCCCGCGAACACCGGGGAGCTGTTTTTT. It encodes CASSRTSKPANTGELFF.

The J gene is TRBJ2-1, the V gene TRBV5-4; 8 bases are shared with TRBD2. CDR1 and CDR2 from the germline V gene are SGHNT and YYREEE (reference sequence). Trimming at V came to 9 bases and at J to 4 bases, leaving 9 bases not matched to a gene. The CDR3 consists of 14 residues. CDR3 region: CATIEGGGYNEQFF. The CDR3 nucleotides are TGTGCCACCATTGAGGGCGGGGGGTACAATGAGCAGTTCTTC.

This clonotype was detected a few times. The J gene is TRBJ1-6, the V gene TRBV15, with D tentatively TRBD1 (5 bases). The CDR3 covers 15 residues. V lost 1 base, J lost 7 bases, and 11 bases lay in between. Germline V CDR1 and CDR2: LNHNV, YYDKDF (reference sequence). CDR3 sequence: CATSRARTTNSPLHF. The CDR3 DNA sequence: TGTGCCACCAGCAGAGCCCGGACAACCAATTCACCCCTCCACTTT.